This is a list of T cell receptor beta chains from one sample in a study of T cell responses to AZD1222 COVID-19 vaccine. Repertoires were generated with immunoSEQ multiplex PCR, while TCRdb's copy carries only in-frame clones and drops some. The data hold about 110,000 clones, with around nine tenths observed a single time. Source: peripheral blood, taken 28 days after the second AZD1222 dose. These receptors all come from an adult who received the AZD1222 COVID-19 vaccine. Both conserved end residues are trimmed from each CDR3. Each record gives: J gene, D gene, V gene, CDR3 protein. D genes are given only for firm matches.

J gene: TRBJ2-6; D gene: NA; V gene: TRBV2; CDR3 protein: ASSEALYSGANVLT
J gene: TRBJ1-4; D gene: NA; V gene: TRBV5-1; CDR3 protein: ASSLAHGGATNEKLF
J gene: TRBJ1-6; D gene: NA; V gene: TRBV12-3/TRBV12-4; CDR3 protein: ASSLDTGSPLH
J gene: TRBJ1-1; D gene: NA; V gene: TRBV18; CDR3 protein: ASAPDTGKWDTEAF
J gene: TRBJ1-1; D gene: NA; V gene: TRBV29-1; CDR3 protein: SVGSRQAYTEAF
J gene: TRBJ2-5; D gene: TRBD1; V gene: TRBV9; CDR3 protein: ASSVRGQTGGQETQY
J gene: TRBJ1-2; D gene: TRBD1; V gene: TRBV15; CDR3 protein: ATSRDQGGYGYT
J gene: TRBJ2-3; D gene: TRBD2; V gene: TRBV28; CDR3 protein: ASSYPKISGREGDTQY
J gene: TRBJ1-4; D gene: TRBD1; V gene: TRBV5-6; CDR3 protein: ASSKTGEGEKLF
J gene: TRBJ2-3; D gene: NA; V gene: TRBV7-7; CDR3 protein: ASSLGGGQSGDTQY
J gene: TRBJ1-2; D gene: NA; V gene: TRBV3-1/TRBV3-2; CDR3 protein: ASSHGDTYGYT
J gene: TRBJ2-2; D gene: TRBD2; V gene: TRBV5-1; CDR3 protein: ASSLALAGGTGELF
J gene: TRBJ1-3; D gene: NA; V gene: TRBV6-5; CDR3 protein: ASSLGGGSGNTIY
J gene: TRBJ1-2; D gene: TRBD1; V gene: TRBV24-1; CDR3 protein: ATSNPTGQGPDGYT
J gene: TRBJ1-2; D gene: TRBD1; V gene: TRBV28; CDR3 protein: ASSSLGTAYGYT
J gene: TRBJ1-1; D gene: NA; V gene: TRBV18; CDR3 protein: ASSPPVNLNTEAF
J gene: TRBJ2-5; D gene: TRBD2; V gene: TRBV19; CDR3 protein: ASSKPGLQETQY
J gene: TRBJ1-1; D gene: TRBD1; V gene: TRBV2; CDR3 protein: ACSPRGQRTEAF
J gene: TRBJ2-7; D gene: TRBD1; V gene: TRBV12-3/TRBV12-4; CDR3 protein: ASSSGTGYEQY
J gene: TRBJ1-2; D gene: NA; V gene: TRBV12-3/TRBV12-4; CDR3 protein: ASSQGRSYGYT
J gene: TRBJ2-7; D gene: NA; V gene: TRBV5-4; CDR3 protein: ASSRGRGTRLRLGEQY
J gene: TRBJ1-2; D gene: TRBD1; V gene: TRBV6-1; CDR3 protein: ASSEVGGGIYGYT
J gene: TRBJ2-2; D gene: NA; V gene: TRBV4-1; CDR3 protein: ASSQPKQGGTGELF
J gene: TRBJ2-3; D gene: NA; V gene: TRBV2; CDR3 protein: ASSGGAGPSTDTQY
J gene: TRBJ1-4; D gene: NA; V gene: TRBV21-1; CDR3 protein: ASSKGGRGGEKLF
J gene: TRBJ1-1; D gene: NA; V gene: TRBV7-3; CDR3 protein: ASSFAENTEAF
J gene: TRBJ1-4; D gene: NA; V gene: TRBV4-2; CDR3 protein: ASSPRGGIEKLF
J gene: TRBJ2-5; D gene: TRBD1; V gene: TRBV10-3; CDR3 protein: AISEGQGEETQY
J gene: TRBJ1-2; D gene: TRBD1; V gene: TRBV19; CDR3 protein: ASRDSTGSSYGYT
J gene: TRBJ1-1; D gene: TRBD1; V gene: TRBV27; CDR3 protein: ASSLGTGKEAF
J gene: TRBJ2-3; D gene: NA; V gene: TRBV3-1/TRBV3-2; CDR3 protein: ASSQESTITFADTQY
J gene: TRBJ2-1; D gene: NA; V gene: TRBV18; CDR3 protein: ASSTRAKGNEQF
J gene: TRBJ1-5; D gene: NA; V gene: TRBV6-5; CDR3 protein: ASRPPGSNNQPQH
J gene: TRBJ1-2; D gene: NA; V gene: TRBV2; CDR3 protein: ASTLGSYGYT
J gene: TRBJ2-4; D gene: TRBD1; V gene: TRBV11-3; CDR3 protein: ASSLGDRGGIQY
J gene: TRBJ1-6; D gene: NA; V gene: TRBV2; CDR3 protein: ASSVTDPVSSPLH
J gene: TRBJ2-1; D gene: NA; V gene: TRBV27; CDR3 protein: ASSLRPWNEQF
J gene: TRBJ2-4; D gene: TRBD2; V gene: TRBV5-1; CDR3 protein: ASSLSGENIQY
J gene: TRBJ2-2; D gene: NA; V gene: TRBV4-1; CDR3 protein: ASSQARGAETGELF
J gene: TRBJ1-5; D gene: TRBD1; V gene: TRBV19; CDR3 protein: ASSIPDRGLNQPQH
J gene: TRBJ2-7; D gene: NA; V gene: TRBV28; CDR3 protein: ASSSSYYEQY
J gene: TRBJ1-2; D gene: NA; V gene: TRBV2; CDR3 protein: ASKERWDTDYGYT
J gene: TRBJ2-5; D gene: TRBD2; V gene: TRBV29-1; CDR3 protein: SVGTSGGRETQY
J gene: TRBJ2-7; D gene: NA; V gene: TRBV27; CDR3 protein: ASSFLQNYYEQY
J gene: TRBJ1-5; D gene: NA; V gene: TRBV19; CDR3 protein: ASITRGQPQH
J gene: TRBJ1-3; D gene: TRBD1; V gene: TRBV11-3; CDR3 protein: ASSFGTGSGNTIY
J gene: TRBJ1-1; D gene: NA; V gene: TRBV27; CDR3 protein: ASSSYRSPEAF
J gene: TRBJ1-1; D gene: NA; V gene: TRBV3-1/TRBV3-2; CDR3 protein: ASSQDGLNTEAF
J gene: TRBJ1-6; D gene: NA; V gene: TRBV6-5; CDR3 protein: ASSYPDGNSPLH
J gene: TRBJ2-5; D gene: TRBD2; V gene: TRBV11-2; CDR3 protein: ASSLSTGGLETQY
J gene: TRBJ2-1; D gene: NA; V gene: TRBV10-3; CDR3 protein: AISESSGLLSSYNEQF
J gene: TRBJ2-5; D gene: NA; V gene: TRBV14; CDR3 protein: ASSQGKFTGVTETQY
J gene: TRBJ1-2; D gene: TRBD1; V gene: TRBV7-9; CDR3 protein: ASSYLGARQGASYT
J gene: TRBJ2-7; D gene: NA; V gene: TRBV28; CDR3 protein: ASRTRGGTSYEQY
J gene: TRBJ1-2; D gene: TRBD1; V gene: TRBV25-1; CDR3 protein: ASRGTGYGYT